The 10 T cell receptor beta chains in this list originate from one sample, sequenced in a study of blood T cell repertoires in COVID-19. This table comes from immunoSEQ multiplex PCR, and its TCRdb copy is limited to in-frame clones, with some not included. The sample contains under 200,000 clones, about 74% of which appear only once. Sequencing input: peripheral blood. All receptors come from a woman older than 75 with acute or convalescent COVID-19.

This chain uses TRBV30 with TRBJ2-1, with 10 bases that match TRBD2. This CDR3 is 14 amino acids long. Losses at the gene ends were 3 bases for V and 7 bases for J; bases not matched to a gene: 6. Germline V lookup: CDR1 GTSNPN, CDR2 SVGIG (reference sequence). This chain's CDR3 is CAWSWTSGGNEQFF. The CDR3 DNA reads TGTGCCTGGAGCTGGACTAGCGGAGGTAATGAGCAGTTCTTC.

The V call is TRBV13, the J call TRBJ1-3, with D perhaps TRBD1 (5 bases). This CDR3 contains 15 residues. Germline CDR1 PRHDT, CDR2 FYEKMQ (reference sequence). With 4 bases removed from V and 3 bases from J, the gap between germline ends came to 13 bases. As DNA, the CDR3 is TGTGCCAGCAGCTCCGTTTGGAGGGGTGGAAACACCATATATTTT. This codes for CASSSVWRGGNTIYF. The whole variable domain, filled in from reference TRBV13 and TRBJ1-3, reads AAGVIQSPRHLIKEKRETATLKCYPIPRHDTVYWYQQGPGQDPQFLISFYEKMQSDKGSIPDRFSAQQFSDYHSELNMSSLELGDSALYFCASSSVWRGGNTIYFGEGSWLTVV.

This clone was seen a single time. V is TRBV5-5 and J is TRBJ1-1; no definite D call. Trimming shortened V by 5 bases and J by 5 bases, and 10 bases separated the two germline ends. The germline V gene has CDR1 SGHKS and CDR2 YYEKEE (reference sequence). This CDR3 comprises 12 residues. The CDR3: CASSSAGTEAFF. The CDR3 coding sequence is TGTGCCAGCAGTTCAGCCGGGACTGAAGCTTTCTTT.

The chain recombines TRBV2 with TRBJ2-2, with TRBD1 matching over 9 bases. With 6 bases clipped from V and 0 bases from J, the junction kept 2 bases outside the gene matches. The germline V gene has CDR1 SNHLY and CDR2 FYNNEI. The CDR3 extends over 15 amino acids. The CDR3 nucleotides are TGTGCCAGCAGAAACAGGGGGCCGAACACCGGGGAGCTGTTTTTT. Translated, it gives CASRNRGPNTGELFF. The whole variable domain, remainder taken from reference TRBV2 and TRBJ2-2, is EPEVTQTPSHQVTQMGQEVILRCVPISNHLYFYWYRQILGQKVEFLVSFYNNEISEKSEIFDDQFSVERPDGSNFTLKIRSTKLEDSAMYFCASRNRGPNTGELFFGEGSRLTVL.

The chain has TRBV2 and TRBJ2-7, with D possibly TRBD2 on 6 matching bases. The CDR3 totals 15 residues. CDR1 is SNHLY, CDR2 FYNNEI, per germline. V dropped 7 bases and J dropped 5 bases, with 21 bases sitting between them. The CDR3 reads CASTDTPGVLHEQYF. In nucleotides, the CDR3 is TGTGCCAGCACCGACACCCCGGGAGTTCTCCACGAGCAGTACTTC.

The chain combines TRBV5-1 with TRBJ1-1; 7 bases align to TRBD1. Trimming at V came to 5 bases and at J to 6 bases, leaving 7 bases not matched to a gene. Germline V gives CDR1 SGHRS, CDR2 YFSETQ. The CDR3 spans 13 residues. CDR3: CASSRDRAAEAFF. The CDR3 DNA follows: TGCGCCAGCAGTCGTGACAGGGCTGCTGAAGCTTTCTTT.

J is TRBJ1-6 and V is TRBV28, with a tentative D call TRBD1 (5 bases). The CDR3 spans 14 residues. V lost 10 bases and J 4 bases, leaving 14 bases between the germline ends. Germline-derived CDR1 and CDR2 are MDHEN and SYDVKM. The CDR3 coding sequence is TGTGCCACGGGGGGGGGTGGATATAATTCACCCCTCCACTTT. Translated: CATGGGGYNSPLHF.

This chain uses TRBV10-1 with TRBJ2-3, with TRBD2 matching 7 bases. Trimming took 6 bases from V and 2 from J; bases not matched to a gene: 5. The CDR3 runs 14 residues. Germline CDR1 and CDR2: WNHNN and SYGVQD (reference sequence). This CDR3 is CASRRDYNTDTQYF. In DNA form, the CDR3 reads TGCGCCAGCAGACGGGACTACAACACAGATACGCAGTATTTT.

V and J are TRBV5-1 and TRBJ2-7, with 10 bases fitting TRBD2. The V gene's germline CDR1 is SGHRS and CDR2 YFSETQ. The CDR3 has 14 residues. V was clipped by 2 bases and J by 5 bases; unmatched bases: 4. In DNA, the CDR3 is TGCGCCAGCAGCTTCCCTAGCGGGAGTAACGAGCAGTACTTC. Translating it yields CASSFPSGSNEQYF.

The chain carries TRBV6-5 and TRBJ1-1; possible D gene TRBD1, 6 bases. The V gene's germline CDR1 is MNHEY and CDR2 SVGAGI. This CDR3 has 13 amino acids. The V end lost 7 bases, the J end lost 0 bases, and 9 bases lay between the germline ends. CDR3 loop: CASNRVMNTEAFF. CDR3 sequence (DNA): TGTGCCAGCAACAGGGTTATGAACACTGAAGCTTTCTTT.